Listed below are T cell receptor beta chains from one sample, sequenced in a study of CXCR3-negative and CXCR3-positive naive CD8 T cells. Following a re-call of the 5' RACE reads, TCRdb has one entry per CDR3 protein and lacks DNA. The ten most abundant clones cover 0.4% to 0.45% of a sample with 100,000 to 150,000 distinct CDR3 sequences. The specimen was naive CXCR3+ CD8+ T cells from blood. The receptors were sampled from a human donor in good health. Some clones in this sample may be carry-over from other donors' samples. CDR3s include the opening cysteine and the closing phenylalanine or tryptophan. The order of the fields is J gene, V gene, CDR3 protein.

j_gene: TRBJ1-2
v_gene: TRBV11-2
CDR3aa: CASSLQAQNYGYTF

j_gene: TRBJ1-5
v_gene: TRBV21-1
CDR3aa: CASSKVGPWEPQHF

j_gene: TRBJ2-7
v_gene: TRBV28
CDR3aa: CASSLPERHEQYF

j_gene: TRBJ1-2
v_gene: TRBV5-4
CDR3aa: CASSLKGDPSYGYTF

j_gene: TRBJ1-5
v_gene: TRBV10-3
CDR3aa: CAIRASENSNQPQHF

j_gene: TRBJ1-1
v_gene: TRBV7-2
CDR3aa: CASSFENTEAFF

j_gene: TRBJ2-2
v_gene: TRBV6-4
CDR3aa: CASSDSTSGLTGELFF

j_gene: TRBJ2-1
v_gene: TRBV28
CDR3aa: CASSYYNEQFF

j_gene: TRBJ2-1
v_gene: TRBV28
CDR3aa: CASSQPGLFEFF

j_gene: TRBJ2-3
v_gene: TRBV4-3
CDR3aa: CASSQDQATSTDTQYF

j_gene: TRBJ2-7
v_gene: TRBV20-1
CDR3aa: CSARVVKQDYIPYEQYF

j_gene: TRBJ2-7
v_gene: TRBV2
CDR3aa: CASSEGAGGSYEQYF

j_gene: TRBJ1-4
v_gene: TRBV6-1
CDR3aa: CASSERVRWATNEKLFF

j_gene: TRBJ2-2
v_gene: TRBV5-4
CDR3aa: CASSNLFLAGQNTGELFF

j_gene: TRBJ2-3
v_gene: TRBV11-2
CDR3aa: CASSPAGLSSTDTQYF

j_gene: TRBJ1-2
v_gene: TRBV29-1
CDR3aa: CSVASGTSTYGYTF

j_gene: TRBJ2-2
v_gene: TRBV29-1
CDR3aa: CSVEWGLGTGELFF

j_gene: TRBJ1-5
v_gene: TRBV28
CDR3aa: CASSFTGAGYSNQPQHF

j_gene: TRBJ1-4
v_gene: TRBV19
CDR3aa: CASSIWVTNEKLFF

j_gene: TRBJ1-5
v_gene: TRBV7-3
CDR3aa: CASSLYPLNRGRCNQPQHF

j_gene: TRBJ2-1
v_gene: TRBV28
CDR3aa: CASSFKGLDEQFF

j_gene: TRBJ2-7
v_gene: TRBV5-4
CDR3aa: CASSSRTEYEQYF

j_gene: TRBJ2-7
v_gene: TRBV5-1
CDR3aa: CASSLVFQNSYEQYF

j_gene: TRBJ2-3
v_gene: TRBV6-2/TRBV6-3
CDR3aa: CASSQGDTQYF